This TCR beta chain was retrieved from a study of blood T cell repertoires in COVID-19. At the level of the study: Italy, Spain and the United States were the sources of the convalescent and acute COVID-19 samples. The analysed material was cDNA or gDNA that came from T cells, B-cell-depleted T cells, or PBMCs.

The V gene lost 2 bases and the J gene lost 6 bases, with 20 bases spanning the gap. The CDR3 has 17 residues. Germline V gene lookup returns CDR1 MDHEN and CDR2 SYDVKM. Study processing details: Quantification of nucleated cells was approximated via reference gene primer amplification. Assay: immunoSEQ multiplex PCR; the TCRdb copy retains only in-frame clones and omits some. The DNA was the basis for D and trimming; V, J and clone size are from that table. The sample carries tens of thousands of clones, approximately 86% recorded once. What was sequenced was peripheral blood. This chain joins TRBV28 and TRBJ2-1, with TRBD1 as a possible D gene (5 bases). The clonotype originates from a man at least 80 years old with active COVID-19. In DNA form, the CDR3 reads TGTGCCAGCAGTTTACCGATGGACACTGGTAACCCCAATGAGCAGTTCTTC. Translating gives CASSLPMDTGNPNEQFF.